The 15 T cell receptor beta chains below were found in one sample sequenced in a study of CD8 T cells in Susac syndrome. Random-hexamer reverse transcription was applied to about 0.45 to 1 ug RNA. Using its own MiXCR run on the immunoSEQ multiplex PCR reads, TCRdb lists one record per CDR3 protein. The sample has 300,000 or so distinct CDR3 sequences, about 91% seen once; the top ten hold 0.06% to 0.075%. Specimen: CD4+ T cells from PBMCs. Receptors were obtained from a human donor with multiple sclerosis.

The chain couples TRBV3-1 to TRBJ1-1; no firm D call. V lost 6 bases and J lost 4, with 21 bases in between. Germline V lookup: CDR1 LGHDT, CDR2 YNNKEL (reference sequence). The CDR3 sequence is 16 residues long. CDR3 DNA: TGTGCCAGCAGAAAAAGGGCAGGCGCGGGTGGCACTGAAGCTTTCTTT. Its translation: CASRKRAGAGGTEAFF.

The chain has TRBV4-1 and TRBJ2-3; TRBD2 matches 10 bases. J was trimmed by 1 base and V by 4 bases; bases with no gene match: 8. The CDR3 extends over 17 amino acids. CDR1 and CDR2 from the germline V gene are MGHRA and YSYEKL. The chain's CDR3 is CASSREAGGPRTDTQYF. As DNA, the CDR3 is TGCGCCAGCAGCCGTGAAGCGGGAGGGCCGCGCACAGATACGCAGTATTTT.

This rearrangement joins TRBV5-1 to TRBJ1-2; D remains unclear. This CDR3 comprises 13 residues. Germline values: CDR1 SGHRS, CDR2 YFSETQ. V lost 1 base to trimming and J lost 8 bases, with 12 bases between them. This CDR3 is CASSLLRPEGYTF. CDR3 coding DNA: TGCGCCAGCAGCTTGCTTCGACCGGAGGGCTACACCTTC.

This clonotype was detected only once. The CDR3 loop reads CASSFLRGDPYNEQFF. The CDR3 DNA reads TGTGCCAGCAGCTTTTTACGGGGGGATCCCTACAATGAGCAGTTCTTC. The genes are TRBV5-4 and TRBJ2-1, with TRBD2 identical over 7 bases. CDR3 length equals 16 residues. The J segment lost 2 bases and the V segment lost 2 bases, leaving 7 bases of the junction unmatched. Germline CDR1 is SGHNT and CDR2 is YYREEE (reference sequence).

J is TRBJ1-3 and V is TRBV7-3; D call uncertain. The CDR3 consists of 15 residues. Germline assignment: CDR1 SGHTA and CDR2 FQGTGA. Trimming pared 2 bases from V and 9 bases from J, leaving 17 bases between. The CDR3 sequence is CASSLVHGPASTIYF. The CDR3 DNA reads TGTGCCAGCAGCTTAGTTCACGGTCCCGCATCCACCATATATTTT.

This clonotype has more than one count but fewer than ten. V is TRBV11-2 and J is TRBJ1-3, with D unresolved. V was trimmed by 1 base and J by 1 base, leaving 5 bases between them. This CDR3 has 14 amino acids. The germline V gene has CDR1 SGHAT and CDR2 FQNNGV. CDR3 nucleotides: TGTGCCAGCAGCTTAGGTTCTTCTGGAAACACCATATATTTT. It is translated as CASSLGSSGNTIYF.

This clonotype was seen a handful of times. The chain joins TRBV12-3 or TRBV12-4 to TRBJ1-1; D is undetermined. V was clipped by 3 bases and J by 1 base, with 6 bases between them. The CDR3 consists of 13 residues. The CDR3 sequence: CASSFMRNTEAFF. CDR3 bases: TGTGCCAGCAGTTTTATGCGGAACACTGAAGCTTTCTTT.

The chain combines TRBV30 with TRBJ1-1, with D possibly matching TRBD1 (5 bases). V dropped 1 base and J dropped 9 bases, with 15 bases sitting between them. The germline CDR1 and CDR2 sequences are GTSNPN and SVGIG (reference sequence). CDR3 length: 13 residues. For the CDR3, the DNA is TGTGCCTGGAGTGGCTTTTTGGGGGGGAAAGCTTTCTTT. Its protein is CAWSGFLGGKAFF.

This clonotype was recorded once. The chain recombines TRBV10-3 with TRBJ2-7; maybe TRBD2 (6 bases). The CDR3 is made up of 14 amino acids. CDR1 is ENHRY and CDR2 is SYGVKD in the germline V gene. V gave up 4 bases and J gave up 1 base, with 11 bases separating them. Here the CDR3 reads CAISVGAGSYEQYF. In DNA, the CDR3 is TGTGCCATCAGTGTGGGTGCGGGGTCCTACGAGCAGTACTTC.

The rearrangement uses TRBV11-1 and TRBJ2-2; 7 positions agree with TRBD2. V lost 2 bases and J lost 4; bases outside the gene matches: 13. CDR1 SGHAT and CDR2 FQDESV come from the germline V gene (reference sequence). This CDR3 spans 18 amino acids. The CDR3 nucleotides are TGTGCCAGCAGCTTATTCCTAGCGGAACCCCCAGGCACCGGGGAGCTGTTTTTT. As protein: CASSLFLAEPPGTGELFF.

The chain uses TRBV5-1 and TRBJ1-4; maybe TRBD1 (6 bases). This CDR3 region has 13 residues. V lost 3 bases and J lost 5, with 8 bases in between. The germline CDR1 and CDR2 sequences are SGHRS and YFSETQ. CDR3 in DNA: TGCGCCAGCAGCTGGGACAACAATGAAAAACTGTTTTTT. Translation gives CASSWDNNEKLFF.

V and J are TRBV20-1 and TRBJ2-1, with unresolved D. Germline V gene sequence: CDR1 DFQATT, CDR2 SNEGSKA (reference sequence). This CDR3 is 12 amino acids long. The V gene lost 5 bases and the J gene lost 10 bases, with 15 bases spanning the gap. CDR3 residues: CSAHLSLGEQFF. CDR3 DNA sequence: TGCAGTGCTCATCTATCCCTAGGCGAGCAGTTCTTC.

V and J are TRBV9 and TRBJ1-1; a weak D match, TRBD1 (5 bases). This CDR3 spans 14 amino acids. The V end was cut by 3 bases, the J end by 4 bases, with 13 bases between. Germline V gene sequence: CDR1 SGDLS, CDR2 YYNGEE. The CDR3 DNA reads TGTGCCAGCAGCGCTTTATCAGGGTTCACTGAAGCTTTCTTT. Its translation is CASSALSGFTEAFF.

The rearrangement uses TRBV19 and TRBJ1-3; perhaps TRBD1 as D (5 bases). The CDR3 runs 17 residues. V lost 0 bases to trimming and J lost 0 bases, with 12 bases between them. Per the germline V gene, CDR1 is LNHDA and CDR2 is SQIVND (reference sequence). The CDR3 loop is CASSIDTKGTSGNTIYF. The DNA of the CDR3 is TGTGCCAGTAGTATAGATACAAAGGGGACCTCTGGAAACACCATATATTTT.

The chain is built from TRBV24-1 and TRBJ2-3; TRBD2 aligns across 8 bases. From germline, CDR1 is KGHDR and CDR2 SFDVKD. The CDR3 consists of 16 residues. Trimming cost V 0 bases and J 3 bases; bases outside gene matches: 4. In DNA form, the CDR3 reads TGTGCCACCAGTGATTTGGGTTTAGCGGGGACAGATACGCAGTATTTT. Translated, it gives CATSDLGLAGTDTQYF.